Below, 23 T cell receptor beta chains from the same sample are listed, as sequenced in a study of T cell changes during pregnancy in multiple sclerosis. Sequenced by immunoSEQ multiplex PCR; TCRdb stores in-frame clones only, minus some. Of about 40,000 clones in the sample, roughly 94% are singletons; the top ten hold 1.5% to 2%. Specimen: peripheral blood, collected in the third trimester of pregnancy. The receptors derive from a female donor with multiple sclerosis, enrolled in a pregnancy study.

This chain links TRBV15 with TRBJ2-7, with TRBD1 identical over 7 bases. The CDR3 extends over 16 amino acids. With 3 bases clipped from V and 6 bases from J, the junction kept 14 bases outside the gene matches. From germline, CDR1 is LNHNV and CDR2 YYDKDF (reference sequence). The CDR3 sequence is CATSSGRTGSRSEQYF. The CDR3 coding sequence is TGTGCCACCAGCAGTGGCCGGACAGGTAGCCGAAGCGAGCAGTACTTC.

The gene calls are TRBV6-5 and TRBJ1-2, with unresolved D. Trimming pared 6 bases from V and 2 bases from J, leaving 10 bases between. From germline, CDR1 is MNHEY and CDR2 SVGAGI. This CDR3 comprises 13 residues. The DNA for the CDR3 is TGTGCCAGCAGCCTAACGGTGAACTATGGCTACACCTTC. Protein product: CASSLTVNYGYTF.

This chain uses TRBV28 with TRBJ2-7; 10 bases agree with TRBD1. The ends lost 3 bases at V and 5 bases at J; junction bases unmatched: 7. CDR1 and CDR2 (germline): MDHEN, SYDVKM. The CDR3 spans 15 residues. The CDR3 DNA is TGTGCCAGCAGTTTCGCGGGACAGGGGTCCCACGAGCAGTACTTC. Translated: CASSFAGQGSHEQYF.

The chain recombines TRBV28 with TRBJ2-2; 10 bases fit TRBD2. V lost 6 bases and J lost 5; bases outside the gene matches: 24. Germline CDR1 reads MDHEN; CDR2 reads SYDVKM. This CDR3 is built from 21 residues. As DNA, the CDR3 is TGTGCCAGCAGAGGCCCTGGAGGGGGCATCCTAGCGGGAGTCAGAACCGGGGAGCTGTTTTTT. Translated: CASRGPGGGILAGVRTGELFF.

The gene calls are TRBV7-9 and TRBJ2-5, with 9 bases that match TRBD2. Germline CDR1 reads SEHNR; CDR2 reads FQNEAQ (reference sequence). CDR3 length: 15 amino acids. The V gene end was trimmed by 1 base and the J gene end by 2 bases; junction bases not matched to a gene: 2. The chain's CDR3 is CASSLDLAGQETQYF. Here the CDR3 DNA reads TGTGCCAGCAGCTTAGACCTAGCGGGGCAAGAGACCCAGTACTTC.

The rearrangement links TRBV11-3 to TRBJ2-7, with TRBD1 identical over 10 bases. Germline lookup yields CDR1 SGHNT and CDR2 YENEEA. The CDR3 runs to 14 residues. Germline trimming cut 5 bases from V and 5 bases from J; bases unmatched to any gene: 6. The CDR3 sequence is CASSHRDRGHEQYF. The CDR3 DNA follows: TGTGCCAGCAGCCACCGGGACAGGGGCCACGAGCAGTACTTC.

The CDR3 DNA follows: TGTGCCAGCAGCCTCGTGGGCAGTGCGCAGGAAACGCAGTATTTT. The encoded protein is CASSLVGSAQETQYF. V is TRBV28 and J is TRBJ2-3, with D unresolved. CDR3 length: 15 amino acids. Germline-derived CDR1 and CDR2 are MDHEN and SYDVKM. Trimming pared 6 bases from V and 9 bases from J, leaving 22 bases between.

This clone was picked up one time. This chain joins TRBV7-2 and TRBJ2-5; D may be TRBD1 (5 bases). The CDR3 contains 15 residues. Germline V gene sequence: CDR1 SGHTA, CDR2 FQGNSA. Deletions cut 1 base from V and 5 bases from J, with 14 bases between. CDR3: CASSLDWSGWETQYF. The DNA for the CDR3 is TGTGCCAGCAGCTTAGACTGGTCAGGGTGGGAGACCCAGTACTTC.

The CDR3 here is CASSHQTGDEAFF. In DNA, the CDR3 is TGCGCCAGCAGCCACCAGACAGGAGATGAAGCTTTCTTT. The chain uses TRBV4-3 and TRBJ1-1; possibly TRBD1 for D (6 bases). The CDR3 consists of 13 residues. The germline CDR1 and CDR2 sequences are LGHNA and YSLEER. The ends were cut back, 3 bases at V and 7 bases at J, with 12 bases in the middle.

This rearrangement joins TRBV30 to TRBJ1-5; 7 bases are shared with TRBD1. The CDR3 is made up of 15 amino acids. From germline, CDR1 is GTSNPN and CDR2 SVGIG (reference sequence). V shed 0 bases and J 3 bases; nucleotides not matched to a gene: 5. DNA for the CDR3: TGTGCCTGGAGTGTACCGGGGACAGACAATCAGCCCCAGCATTTT. Encoded protein: CAWSVPGTDNQPQHF.

This chain uses TRBV2 with TRBJ2-1; 12 nucleotides line up with TRBD2. The germline gives CDR1 SNHLY, CDR2 FYNNEI. V shed 6 bases, J shed 3 bases, and the junction held 9 bases outside the gene matches. The CDR3 is made up of 17 amino acids. For the CDR3, the DNA is TGTGCCAGCAGGAGGGGAGGACTAGCGGGATTCTACAATGAGCAGTTCTTC. Translating it yields CASRRGGLAGFYNEQFF.

J is TRBJ2-3 and V is TRBV9; maybe TRBD1 (6 bases). Germline CDR1 reads SGDLS; CDR2 reads YYNGEE. Trimming cost V 4 bases and J 3 bases, with 18 bases left between them. This CDR3 contains 16 residues. CDR3 bases: TGTGCCAGCAGCATAACAGGGTTGAGGAATACAGATACGCAGTATTTT. Translated, it gives CASSITGLRNTDTQYF.

The chain employs TRBV18 and TRBJ2-1; 9 bases map to TRBD2. Germline trimming cut 6 bases from V and 6 bases from J; bases unmatched to any gene: 9. This CDR3 contains 15 residues. Germline V gives CDR1 KGHSH, CDR2 LQKENI. The CDR3 sequence is CASSERLAGFNEQFF. The CDR3 region has the DNA TGTGCCAGCTCGGAGAGGCTAGCGGGGTTCAATGAGCAGTTCTTC.

The genes are TRBV11-2 and TRBJ2-7; possibly TRBD2 for D (6 bases). The germline CDR1 and CDR2 sequences are SGHAT and FQNNGV. V lost 3 bases and J 0 bases, leaving 9 bases between the germline ends. There are 14 residues in the CDR3. CDR3 sequence (DNA): TGTGCCAGCAGCTTCCCTAGCGACTCCTACGAGCAGTACTTC. Protein: CASSFPSDSYEQYF.

Written as DNA, the CDR3 is TGTGCCAGCAGCCCAGATTCCGGGGAGCTGTTTTTT. Translating it yields CASSPDSGELFF. The chain carries TRBV9 and TRBJ2-2, with no clear D. In germline, CDR1 is SGDLS, CDR2 YYNGEE. Trimming took 4 bases from V and 6 from J, leaving 7 bases between them. This CDR3 is built from 12 residues.

The chain has TRBV4-3 and TRBJ2-4; 8 nucleotides agree with TRBD2. The V segment lost 4 bases and the J segment 8 bases; nucleotides outside the gene matches: 4. The CDR3 is 13 residues long. CDR1 LGHNA and CDR2 YSLEER come from the germline V gene. CDR3 coding DNA: TGCGCCAGCAGCCTTGCGCGGGGGGACATTCAGTACTTC. Protein sequence: CASSLARGDIQYF.

The chain couples TRBV28 to TRBJ2-6, with D possibly TRBD2 on 7 matching bases. This CDR3 has 18 residues. Germline V CDR1 and CDR2: MDHEN, SYDVKM. The V and J ends lost 6 bases and 0 bases respectively, with 18 bases between them. The CDR3 sequence: CASSSAGQGFSGANVLTF. CDR3 DNA sequence: TGTGCCAGCAGCTCAGCGGGACAAGGGTTCTCTGGGGCCAACGTCCTGACTTTC.

This clone was seen only once. The V gene is TRBV5-4, the J gene TRBJ2-1; 16 bases are a match to TRBD2. V was clipped by 3 bases and J by 0 bases; unmatched bases: 6. CDR3 length equals 19 residues. Germline lookup yields CDR1 SGHNT and CDR2 YYREEE (reference sequence). The CDR3 loop is CASSSGLAGGGSSYNEQFF. CDR3 coding DNA: TGTGCCAGCAGCTCGGGACTAGCGGGGGGGGGTAGCTCCTACAATGAGCAGTTCTTC.

The chain combines TRBV19 with TRBJ1-6, with D uncertain. V shed 8 bases and J shed 10 bases, with 12 bases lying between them. Germline V lookup: CDR1 LNHDA, CDR2 SQIVND (reference sequence). The CDR3 consists of 12 residues. CDR3 in DNA: TGTGCCAGTCTAGGAGGAGGATCACCCCTCCACTTT. Amino acids: CASLGGGSPLHF.

This chain connects TRBV18 to TRBJ2-7; TRBD2 might be the D (5 bases). V was trimmed by 3 bases and J by 1 base, leaving 13 bases between them. The CDR3 consists of 15 residues. Germline V gene data show CDR1 as KGHSH and CDR2 as LQKENI. CDR3 nucleotides: TGTGCCAGCTCACCTATGGGAGACACATCCTACGAGCAGTACTTC. Its translation: CASSPMGDTSYEQYF.

V and J are TRBV5-4 and TRBJ2-3; D unclear. Germline V gene data show CDR1 as SGHNT and CDR2 as YYREEE (reference sequence). This CDR3 region has 15 residues. V was cut by 0 bases and J by 2 bases, with 10 bases left in between. The CDR3 protein is CASSLVGIITDTQYF. The CDR3 DNA reads as TGTGCCAGCAGCTTGGTGGGCATCATCACAGATACGCAGTATTTT.

The genes are TRBV6-4 and TRBJ2-1, with D possibly being TRBD2 (6 bases). The germline CDR1 and CDR2 sequences are MRHNA and SNTAGT. V shed 6 bases and J shed 5 bases, with 17 bases lying between them. This CDR3 is built from 15 residues. CDR3 nucleotide sequence: TGTGCCAGCAGCATCTCGCGGGGCGCTAACAATGAGCAGTTCTTC. Its protein product is CASSISRGANNEQFF.

In nucleotides, the CDR3 is TGCGCCAGCAGCCAACAGGGGGCCAACTATGGCTACACCTTC. It codes for CASSQQGANYGYTF. The V and J genes are TRBV4-3 and TRBJ1-2; 8 bases are shared with TRBD1. V was pared by 2 bases and J by 2 bases, with 1 base of the junction left unmatched. CDR3 size: 14 residues. Germline CDR1 is LGHNA and CDR2 is YSLEER.